The 12 T cell receptor beta chains reported below all come from one sample, sequenced in a study of STAT5B mutations in CD4+ large granular lymphocyte leukemia. The data were produced by immunoSEQ multiplex PCR, yet TCRdb's version contains in-frame clones alone and is incomplete. The data contain 32,000 or so clones, 65% to 80% of them seen just once; the ten biggest clones take up about 6.2%. What was sequenced was CD4+ T cells from blood buffy coats. These receptors were taken from a human donor in good health.

V is TRBV4-2 and J is TRBJ2-3; D may match TRBD1 or TRBD2 (5 bases each). CDR3 length equals 15 residues. CDR1 LGHNA and CDR2 YNFKEQ come from the germline V gene. V was pared by 1 base and J by 4 bases, with 12 bases between. The CDR3 region is CASSQVGVGADTQYF. CDR3 nucleotide sequence: TGTGCCAGCAGCCAAGTCGGGGTAGGGGCAGATACGCAGTATTTT.

The chain uses TRBV27 and TRBJ2-4; D unresolved. Looked up from germline, CDR1 is MNHEY and CDR2 is SMNVEV (reference sequence). Trimming stripped 6 bases from V and 8 bases from J, with 17 bases between. The CDR3 loop spans 14 amino acids. The CDR3 loop is CASRPGPSSDIQYF. CDR3 nucleotides: TGTGCCAGCAGACCAGGACCCTCCTCGGACATTCAGTACTTC.

In its sample, this clone was seen once. The genes are TRBV19 and TRBJ2-3; D ambiguous. Germline V gives CDR1 LNHDA, CDR2 SQIVND (reference sequence). Deletions cut 1 base from V and 6 bases from J, with 11 bases between. There are 14 residues in the CDR3. CDR3 loop: CASSIARTSDTQYF. CDR3 nucleotide sequence: TGTGCCAGTAGTATAGCGAGGACGTCCGATACGCAGTATTTT.

This clone has just one count. DNA for the CDR3: TGCGCCAGCAGCCCCAGGGTTCTAGCGATAGATACGCAGTATTTT. This gives the protein CASSPRVLAIDTQYF. This sequence joins TRBV5-1 and TRBJ2-3, with a tentative D call TRBD2 (6 bases). Germline loops: CDR1 SGHRS, CDR2 YFSETQ. Trimming took off 4 bases at V and 5 bases at J, with 17 bases between the two ends. The length of the CDR3 is 15 residues. Full variable domain (remainder filled in from reference TRBV5-1 and TRBJ2-3): KAGVTQTPRYLIKTRGQQVTLSCSPISGHRSVSWYQQTPGQGLQFLFEYFSETQRNKGNFPGRFSGRQFSNSRSEMNVSTLELGDSALYLCASSPRVLAIDTQYFGPGTRLTVL.

V usage is TRBV2 and J usage is TRBJ2-7; 7 bases map to TRBD1. The CDR3 is 14 residues long. The junction had 6 bases not matched to a gene; V was cut back by 5 bases and J by 2 bases. Looked up from germline, CDR1 is SNHLY and CDR2 is FYNNEI. CDR3 in DNA: TGTGCCAGCAGTCCCGGGACAGCCCCCTACGAGCAGTACTTC. Translation: CASSPGTAPYEQYF. Supplemented by reference TRBV2 and TRBJ2-7, the full variable domain reads EPEVTQTPSHQVTQMGQEVILRCVPISNHLYFYWYRQILGQKVEFLVSFYNNEISEKSEIFDDQFSVERPDGSNFTLKIRSTKLEDSAMYFCASSPGTAPYEQYFGPGTRLTVT.

The chain uses TRBV5-6 and TRBJ1-1; D not resolved. V lost 7 bases and J 0 bases, leaving 10 bases between the germline ends. CDR1 SGHDT and CDR2 YYEEEE come from the germline V gene. The CDR3 consists of 13 residues. The CDR3 sequence is CASRSEMNTEAFF. The CDR3 nucleotides are TGTGCCAGCCGTTCTGAGATGAACACTGAAGCTTTCTTT.

This clone was picked up one time. This chain uses TRBV11-3 with TRBJ2-1; 9 bases map to TRBD2. The CDR3 covers 16 residues. Germline V gives CDR1 SGHNT, CDR2 YENEEA. Trimming took 0 bases from V and 4 from J; bases not matched to a gene: 4. This CDR3 is CASSLDGGGGYNEQFF. CDR3 coding DNA: TGTGCCAGCAGCTTAGATGGCGGGGGGGGATACAATGAGCAGTTCTTC.

V usage is TRBV9 and J usage is TRBJ2-3, with a weak D call TRBD2 (6 bases). Trimming removed 0 bases from V and 6 bases from J, with 8 bases in between. The CDR3 is 13 residues long. CDR1 and CDR2 (germline): SGDLS, YYNGEE. CDR3 in DNA: TGTGCCAGCAGCGTAGGGGGGAGGGATACGCAGTATTTT. Amino acids: CASSVGGRDTQYF.

The V call is TRBV6-5, the J call TRBJ1-2; D is undetermined. Germline assignment: CDR1 MNHEY and CDR2 SVGAGI. The CDR3 runs 15 residues. Trimming took off 7 bases at V and 8 bases at J, with 23 bases between the two ends. CDR3 in DNA: TGTGCCAGCACCCCGGACTGGGGATCTAACTGGGGCTACACCTTC. This gives the protein CASTPDWGSNWGYTF.

This chain connects TRBV6-5 to TRBJ1-1; no firm D call. CDR1 and CDR2 from the germline V gene are MNHEY and SVGAGI. The V end was cut by 0 bases, the J end by 4 bases, with 15 bases between. This CDR3 is 16 amino acids long. The CDR3 DNA reads TGTGCCAGCAGTTACTCGATTGTGGAGGGCCCCACTGAAGCTTTCTTT. It yields the protein CASSYSIVEGPTEAFF.

V is TRBV6-5 and J is TRBJ2-5; the D gene is possibly TRBD1 (6 bases). Looked up from germline, CDR1 is MNHEY and CDR2 is SVGAGI. The CDR3 runs to 14 residues. Trimming took 4 bases from V and 2 from J, leaving 11 bases between them. CDR3 sequence: CASSSRTAQETQYF. The CDR3 DNA reads TGTGCCAGCAGTTCCAGGACAGCGCAAGAGACCCAGTACTTC.

Worth noting for this clone: The junction departs from germline at one end; a sequencing error may be responsible. The rearrangement uses TRBV7-7 and TRBJ1-1, with TRBD1 matching over 7 bases. This CDR3 region has 13 residues. CDR1 and CDR2 from the germline V gene are SSHAT and FNYEAQ (reference sequence). CDR3 sequence reads: CASSRDRNTEAFF. The CDR3 DNA reads TGTGCTAGCAGCCGGGACAGGAACACTGAAGCTTTCTTT.